What follows describes a single T cell receptor (beta chain). The antigen remains undetermined. The data were obtained in a study of shared clonotypes between healthy human individuals. The table came from immunoSEQ multiplex PCR; TCRdb's copy has only in-frame clones and leaves some out. This table has around 2.3 million clones, approximately 96% appearing once. The ends lost 0 bases at V and 3 bases at J; junction bases unmatched: 10. The CDR3 runs 16 residues. Germline V CDR1 and CDR2: GTSNPN, SVGIG (reference sequence). Findings and limits, study-wide: The sampled material consisted only of blood, and tissue repertoires are likely to differ.

Caucasian adults residing in Nashville, Tennessee made up all the donors. What was sequenced was naive CD4+ T cells sorted from blood. Stated subset: CD45RA+ positively selected. This TCR was sampled from a man between 18 and 35 years old in good health. This chain joins TRBV30 and TRBJ1-2; 7 bases match TRBD1. CDR3 coding DNA: TGTGCCTGGAGTGTGACTGACAGGGCACGATACTATGGCTACACCTTC. Residues: CAWSVTDRARYYGYTF.